Listed here are 17 T cell receptor beta chains from one sample, sequenced in a study of breast tumors, draining lymph nodes, adjacent tissues. MiXCR, applied by TCRdb to the multiplex PCR reads, yields one record per CDR3 protein. This sample has around 230,000 distinct CDR3 sequences; about a third occur once, and the top ten carry 1.2% to 1.5%. Axillary draining lymph nodes of breast cancer patients supplied the node samples. Sequenced input: axillary lymph node tissue. The receptors stem from a female donor with breast cancer. Some clones in this sample may be carry-over from other donors' samples.

The J gene is TRBJ1-6, the V gene TRBV5-1; D gene ambiguous. Trimming stripped 0 bases from V and 7 bases from J, with 11 bases between. The CDR3 loop spans 15 amino acids. The V gene's germline CDR1 is SGHRS and CDR2 YFSETQ. Here the CDR3 reads CASSLASGYNSPLHF. The CDR3 nucleotides are TGCGCCAGCAGCTTGGCCTCGGGGTACAATTCACCCCTCCACTTT. Full variable domain (missing parts from reference TRBV5-1 and TRBJ1-6): KAGVTQTPRYLIKTRGQQVTLSCSPISGHRSVSWYQQTPGQGLQFLFEYFSETQRNKGNFPGRFSGRQFSNSRSEMNVSTLELGDSALYLCASSLASGYNSPLHFGNGTRLTVT.

On this clonotype: Given the absence of the conserved phenylalanine or tryptophan at the CDR3 end, a read error is likely. J is TRBJ1-1 and V is TRBV29-1; 11 bases match TRBD1. Germline CDR1 and CDR2: SQVTM and ANQGSEA. CDR3 length equals 14 residues. V lost 7 bases, J lost 0 bases, and 4 bases stayed unmatched. The CDR3 loop reads CSAGTGGMNTEAFL. DNA for the CDR3: TGCAGCGCGGGGACAGGGGGGATGAACACTGAAGCTTTCCTT.

The CDR3 protein is CATSRQANQPQHF. DNA for the CDR3: TGTGCCACCAGCAGACAAGCCAATCAGCCCCAGCATTTT. The chain has TRBV15 and TRBJ1-5, with no clear D. The ends were cut back, 2 bases at V and 3 bases at J, with 5 bases in the middle. Per the germline V gene, CDR1 is LNHNV and CDR2 is YYDKDF (reference sequence). The CDR3 runs 13 residues.

This clonotype was seen many times. The chain recombines TRBV5-6 with TRBJ2-3; 10 bases match TRBD1. This CDR3 has 15 amino acids. Looked up from germline, CDR1 is SGHDT and CDR2 is YYEEEE. Trimming cost V 4 bases and J 8 bases; bases outside gene matches: 10. In nucleotides, the CDR3 is TGTGCCAGCAGCCCAGGGACAGGGGCTTCCCCTACGCAGTATTTT. Translated: CASSPGTGASPTQYF.

The table lists this clonotype with many counts. The chain uses TRBV5-1 and TRBJ1-2; D remains unclear. Trimming removed 2 bases at V and 4 bases at J, with 9 bases between. Per germline, CDR1 SGHRS and CDR2 YFSETQ. CDR3 length: 13 amino acids. The CDR3: CASSLGWGYGYTF. The DNA for the CDR3 is TGCGCCAGCAGCTTAGGATGGGGCTATGGCTACACCTTC.

This rearrangement joins TRBV11-3 to TRBJ1-6; 11 nucleotides align to TRBD1. V lost 2 bases and J lost 9; bases outside the gene matches: 6. The CDR3 sequence is 16 residues long. Germline loops: CDR1 SGHNT, CDR2 YENEEA. The CDR3 here is CASSLYGQGAGSPLHF. The CDR3 DNA reads TGTGCCAGCAGCTTATATGGACAGGGGGCCGGTTCACCCCTCCACTTT.

This clonotype was recorded many times. The chain recombines TRBV29-1 with TRBJ2-7; D uncertain. Germline CDR1 and CDR2: SQVTM and ANQGSEA. CDR3 length equals 12 residues. V lost 3 bases and J lost 6, with 12 bases in between. CDR3: CSVDVGFGEQYF. The CDR3 nucleotides are TGCAGCGTTGACGTCGGGTTCGGCGAGCAGTACTTC.

The CDR3 here is CSLGTGTGTDTQYF. The CDR3 nucleotides read TGCAGCCTTGGTACAGGGACGGGGACAGATACGCAGTATTTT. The V gene is TRBV29-1, the J gene TRBJ2-3; perhaps TRBD1 as D (6 bases). The germline gives CDR1 SQVTM, CDR2 ANQGSEA. Trimming cost V 8 bases and J 3 bases, with 18 bases left between them. The CDR3 is made up of 14 amino acids.

The chain recombines TRBV5-1 with TRBJ1-1, with 8 bases that match TRBD1. This CDR3 contains 14 residues. V shed 0 bases and J 4 bases; nucleotides not matched to a gene: 2. Germline V lookup: CDR1 SGHRS, CDR2 YFSETQ. The CDR3 reads CASSLAGGGTEAFF. CDR3 DNA: TGCGCCAGCAGCTTGGCAGGGGGCGGCACTGAAGCTTTCTTT.

The rearrangement links TRBV28 to TRBJ2-5; D is tentatively TRBD1 or TRBD2 (7 bases each). The CDR3 loop spans 14 amino acids. Germline-derived CDR1 and CDR2 are MDHEN and SYDVKM. V lost 4 bases to trimming and J lost 4 bases, with 13 bases between them. The CDR3 DNA reads as TGTGCCAGCAGTTCCAGGGGGGGAGTAGAGACCCAGTACTTC. Translated, it gives CASSSRGGVETQYF. The whole variable domain, remainder taken from reference TRBV28 and TRBJ2-5, is DVKVTQSSRYLVKRTGEKVFLECVQDMDHENMFWYRQDPGLGLRLIYFSYDVKMKEKGDIPEGYSVSREKKERFSLILESASTNQTSMYLCASSSRGGVETQYFGPGTRLLVL.

This clonotype has at least ten counts. The V call is TRBV7-2, the J call TRBJ2-7; a weak D match, TRBD2 (5 bases). The germline gives CDR1 SGHTA, CDR2 FQGNSA. V gave up 0 bases and J gave up 0 bases, with 12 bases separating them. This CDR3 has 16 residues. The CDR3 bases are TGTGCCAGCAGCTTAGCTGGAGGCGTAAGCTCCTACGAGCAGTACTTC. This encodes CASSLAGGVSSYEQYF.

This clonotype was seen only a few times. A much larger clone lies one base from this, so it may be a read error. This rearrangement joins TRBV20-1 to TRBJ1-2, with D hard to call. The V gene's germline CDR1 is DFQATT and CDR2 SNEGSKA (reference sequence). The CDR3 contains 15 residues. The CDR3 sequence: CSAFIPPPGYYGYAF. The CDR3 bases are TGCAGTGCGTTTATCCCCCCCCCGGGGTACTATGGCTACGCCTTC.

About this clonotype: Being one base from a much bigger clone, this may be a read error. CDR3 bases: TGTGCCAGCAGCGTAGATGCGATCTACAATGAGCAGTCCTTC. Amino acid sequence: CASSVDAIYNEQSF. The chain combines TRBV9 with TRBJ2-1; no firm D call. In germline, CDR1 is SGDLS, CDR2 YYNGEE. The length of the CDR3 is 14 residues. Together with reference TRBV9 and TRBJ2-1, the CDR3 gives the full variable domain: DSGVTQTPKHLITATGQRVTLRCSPRSGDLSVYWYQQSLDQGLQFLIQYYNGEERAKGNILERFSAQQFPDLHSELNLSSLELGDSALYFCASSVDAIYNEQSFGPGTRLTVL.

Worth noting for this clonotype: The final CDR3 position lacks the conserved phenylalanine or tryptophan, pointing to a likely read error. It is unclear where the CDR3 begins or ends on the DNA, so no DNA is shown, and the CDR3 is as TCRdb lists it. Here the CDR3 reads CSASSPGG. The chain links TRBV20-1 to TRBJ2-5; whether TRBD1, the table's D call, matches the DNA was not checked. The CDR3 has 8 amino acids, counting both end residues. CDR1 and CDR2 (germline): DFQATT, SNEGSKA (reference sequence).

This clonotype was seen ten or more times. One end of the junction is discordant with germline, which a read error may explain. The CDR3 DNA reads as TGTGCCAGCAGCTTAGGGTGGTCCAGTGACAATGAGCAGCTCTTC. Translation: CASSLGWSSDNEQLF. This chain uses TRBV7-6 with TRBJ2-1; the D is unclear. Germline V gives CDR1 SGHVS, CDR2 FNYEAQ. The CDR3 loop spans 15 amino acids.

This sequence joins TRBV3-1 and TRBJ1-1; 9 nucleotides align to TRBD1. V was clipped by 6 bases and J by 8 bases; unmatched bases: 7. Germline V lookup: CDR1 LGHDT, CDR2 YNNKEL (reference sequence). The CDR3 extends over 13 amino acids. The CDR3, as DNA: TGTGCCAGCAGACCTGCCGGGACAGGGGAAGCTTTCTTT. Protein sequence: CASRPAGTGEAFF.

V usage is TRBV15 and J usage is TRBJ1-5; the match to TRBD1 covers 9 bases. CDR3 length: 20 residues. The germline V gene encodes CDR1 LNHNV and CDR2 YYDKDF (reference sequence). The CDR3, as DNA: TGTGCTAGATCGCTTCTCAGACCGGGACAGGGACGATGGGGCAATCAGCCCCAGCATTTT. Its protein product is CARSLLRPGQGRWGNQPQHF. Together with reference TRBV15 and TRBJ1-5, the CDR3 gives the full variable domain: DAMVIQNPRYQVTQFGKPVTLSCSQTLNHNVMYWYQQKSSQAPKLLFHYYDKDFNNEADTPDNFQSRRPNTSFCFLDIRSPGLGDTAMYLCARSLLRPGQGRWGNQPQHFGDGTRLSIL.